This T cell receptor (beta chain) was recorded in a study of T cells in Graves' hyperthyroidism and ophthalmopathy. Study-wide points: Peripheral blood also featured most of the thyroid clonotypes expanded above 0.001. Ophthalmopathy was separated from stable hyperthyroidism by a 13 V-J model.

Researchers amplified the TCR beta CDR3 regions from RNA transcripts. The HTBI primer set served for first-round RT-PCR of the TCR CDR3. TCRdb called the multiplex PCR reads again in MiXCR, with one record for every CDR3 protein. This sample has around 33,000 distinct CDR3 sequences, with 49% found just once. Clinical symptoms, serum thyroxine, TRAb, thyroid ultrasound and orbital computed tomography informed diagnoses. The authors took PBMCs from 7.5 to 10 ml fresh peripheral blood. With regard to this clonotype: Its antigen is currently unknown. An end of the junction differs from the germline gene, which may be a read error.

The sequenced material came from blood. This clonotype was obtained from a woman in her fifties or sixties with Graves' hyperthyroidism that later progressed to Graves' ophthalmopathy.

The CDR3 coding sequence is TGTGCCAGCCGACTCCCAGGGATCTCTGGGAACACCATATATTTT. Protein: CASRLPGISGNTIYF. This chain links TRBV2 with TRBJ1-3, with D perhaps matching TRBD1 (5 bases). The CDR3 runs 15 residues. CDR1 SNHLY and CDR2 FYNNEI come from the germline V gene.